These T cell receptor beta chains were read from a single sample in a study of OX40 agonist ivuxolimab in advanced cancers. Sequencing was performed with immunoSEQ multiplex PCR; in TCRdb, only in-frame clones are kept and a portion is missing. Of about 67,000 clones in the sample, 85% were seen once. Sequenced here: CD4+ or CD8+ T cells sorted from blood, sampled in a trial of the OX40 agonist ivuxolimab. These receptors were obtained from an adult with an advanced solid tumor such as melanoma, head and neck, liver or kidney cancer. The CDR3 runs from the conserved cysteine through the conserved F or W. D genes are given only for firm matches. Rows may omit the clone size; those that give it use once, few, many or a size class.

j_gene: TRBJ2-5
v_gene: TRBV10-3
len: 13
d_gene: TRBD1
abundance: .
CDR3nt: TGTGCCATCAGACCGGGACAGTTGCAGACCCAGTACTTC
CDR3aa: CAIRPGQLQTQYF

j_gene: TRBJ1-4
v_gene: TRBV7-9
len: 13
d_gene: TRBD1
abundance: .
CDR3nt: TGTGCCAGCAGCCCGACAGGGAATGAAAAACTGTTTTTT
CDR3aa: CASSPTGNEKLFF

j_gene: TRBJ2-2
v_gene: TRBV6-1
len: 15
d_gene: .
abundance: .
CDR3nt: TGTGCCAGCACCCTGACCCGGGGTAGTACCGGGGAGCTGTTTTTT
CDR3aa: CASTLTRGSTGELFF

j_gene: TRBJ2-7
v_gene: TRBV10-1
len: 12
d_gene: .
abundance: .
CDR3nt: TGCGCCAGCAGGATCGGGGTCTGGGAGCAGTACTTC
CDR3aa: CASRIGVWEQYF

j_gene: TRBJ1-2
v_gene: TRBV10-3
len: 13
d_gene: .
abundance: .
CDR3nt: TGTGCCATCACAGGGGCGGTTGGCTATGGCTACACCTTC
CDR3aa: CAITGAVGYGYTF

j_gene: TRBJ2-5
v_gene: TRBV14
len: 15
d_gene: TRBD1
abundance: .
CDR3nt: TGTGCCAGCAGCCAAGTACGGACAGGGAGGGAGACCCAGTACTTC
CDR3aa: CASSQVRTGRETQYF

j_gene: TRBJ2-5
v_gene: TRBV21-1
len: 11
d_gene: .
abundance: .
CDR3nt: TGTGCCAGCAGCAACCTCGAGACCCAGTACTTC
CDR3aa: CASSNLETQYF

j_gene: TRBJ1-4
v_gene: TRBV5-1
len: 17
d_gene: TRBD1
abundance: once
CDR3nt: TGCGCCAGCAGCTTGGCCGGGACAGGGGGCGCACGCGAAAAACTGTTTTTT
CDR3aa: CASSLAGTGGAREKLFF

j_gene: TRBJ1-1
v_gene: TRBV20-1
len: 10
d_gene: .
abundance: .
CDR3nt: TGCAGTGCTCAGGGGTCGGAAGCTTTCTTT
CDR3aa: CSAQGSEAFF

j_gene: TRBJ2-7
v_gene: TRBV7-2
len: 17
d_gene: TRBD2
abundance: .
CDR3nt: TGTGCCAGCAGCCCCCGGACTAGCGGGGGGGCGACCTACGAGCAGTACTTC
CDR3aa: CASSPRTSGGATYEQYF

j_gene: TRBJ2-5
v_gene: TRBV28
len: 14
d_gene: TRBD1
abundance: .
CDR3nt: TGTGCCAGCAGTCATCCCACAGGGGGGGAGACCCAGTACTTC
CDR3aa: CASSHPTGGETQYF

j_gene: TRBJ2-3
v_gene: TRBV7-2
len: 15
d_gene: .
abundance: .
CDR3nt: TGTGCCAGCAGCTTAGTAGGGGGAAGCACAGATACGCAGTATTTT
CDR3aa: CASSLVGGSTDTQYF

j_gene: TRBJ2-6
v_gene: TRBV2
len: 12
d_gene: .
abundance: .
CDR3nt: TGTGCCAGCAGTGAAGTACTGGGAGTCCTGACTTTC
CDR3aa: CASSEVLGVLTF

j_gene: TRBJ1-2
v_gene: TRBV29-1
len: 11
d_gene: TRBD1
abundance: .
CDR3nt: TGCAGCGTGGACAGGGGGGATGGCTACACCTTC
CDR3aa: CSVDRGDGYTF

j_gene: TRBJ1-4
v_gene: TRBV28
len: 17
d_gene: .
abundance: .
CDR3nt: TGTGCCAGCAGTTCTCGATTTAGTCAGGGTATGAGTGAAAAACTGTTTTTT
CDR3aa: CASSSRFSQGMSEKLFF

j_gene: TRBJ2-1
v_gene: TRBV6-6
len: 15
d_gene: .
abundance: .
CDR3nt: TGTGCCAGCAGTTACTTTGAGAGCTCCTACAATGAGCAGTTCTTC
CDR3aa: CASSYFESSYNEQFF

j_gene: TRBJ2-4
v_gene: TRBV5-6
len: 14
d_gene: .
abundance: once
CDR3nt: TGTGCCAGCAGCTTAGGCAGAATCAAAAACATTCAGTACTTC
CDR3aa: CASSLGRIKNIQYF

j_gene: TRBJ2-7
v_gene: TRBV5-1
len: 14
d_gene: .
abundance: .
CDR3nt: TGCGCCAGCAGCTTGGCCCCGGAGGAGTACGAGCAGTACTTC
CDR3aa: CASSLAPEEYEQYF

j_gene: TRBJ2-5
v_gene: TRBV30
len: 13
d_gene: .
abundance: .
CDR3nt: TGTGCCTGGAATCCGGAGGGACTGGAGACCCAGTACTTC
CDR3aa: CAWNPEGLETQYF

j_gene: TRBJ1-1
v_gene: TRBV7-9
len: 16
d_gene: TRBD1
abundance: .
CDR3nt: TGTGCCAGCAGCCAAAGGGGGACAGGGGCGAACACTGAAGCTTTCTTT
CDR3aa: CASSQRGTGANTEAFF

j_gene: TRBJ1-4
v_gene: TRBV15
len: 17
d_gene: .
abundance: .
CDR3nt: TGTGCCACCAGCAGAGAGGGGAGGGCGCTTACCGGTGAAAAACTGTTTTTT
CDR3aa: CATSREGRALTGEKLFF

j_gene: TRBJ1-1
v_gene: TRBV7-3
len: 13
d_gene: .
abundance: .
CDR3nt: TGTGCCAGCAGCTCCCAGATGAACACTGAAGCTTTCTTT
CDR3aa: CASSSQMNTEAFF

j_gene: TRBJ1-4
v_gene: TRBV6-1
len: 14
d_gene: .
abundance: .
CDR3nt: TGTGCCAGCAGAACAGGGAGCACTAATGAAAAACTGTTTTTT
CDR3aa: CASRTGSTNEKLFF

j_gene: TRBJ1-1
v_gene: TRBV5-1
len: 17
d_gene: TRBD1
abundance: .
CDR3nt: TGCGCCAGCAGCCGTGTCCCGGGACAGGCGATGAACACTGAAGCTTTCTTT
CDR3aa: CASSRVPGQAMNTEAFF

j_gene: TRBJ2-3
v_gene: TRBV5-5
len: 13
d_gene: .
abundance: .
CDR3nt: TGTGCCAGCAGCTTTTCGGGTTCAGATACGCAGTATTTT
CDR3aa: CASSFSGSDTQYF

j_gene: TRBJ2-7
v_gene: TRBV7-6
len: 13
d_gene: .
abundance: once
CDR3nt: TGTGCCAGCAGCTTTAACAGGGGGGGCGAGCAGTACTTC
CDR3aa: CASSFNRGGEQYF

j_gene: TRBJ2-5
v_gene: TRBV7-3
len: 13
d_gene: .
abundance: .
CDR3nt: TGTGCCAGCAGCCCCCCGGGGGTAGAGACCCAGTACTTC
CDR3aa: CASSPPGVETQYF

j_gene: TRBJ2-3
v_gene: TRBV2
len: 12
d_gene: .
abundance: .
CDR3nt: TGTGCCAGCAGAGGTTCGACAGATACGCAGTATTTT
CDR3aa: CASRGSTDTQYF

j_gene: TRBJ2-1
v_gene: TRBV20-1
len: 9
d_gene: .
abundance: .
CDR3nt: TGCAGTCCCGGACCCGAGCAGTTCTTC
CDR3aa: CSPGPEQFF

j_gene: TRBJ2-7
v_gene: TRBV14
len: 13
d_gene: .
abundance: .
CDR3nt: TGTGCCAGCAGCCGGACAGATCCCTACGAGCAGTACTTC
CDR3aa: CASSRTDPYEQYF

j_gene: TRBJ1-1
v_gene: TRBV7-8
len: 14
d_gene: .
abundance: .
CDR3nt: TGTGCCAGCAGCAGGACCGACCAGGTCACTGAAGCTTTCTTT
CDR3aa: CASSRTDQVTEAFF

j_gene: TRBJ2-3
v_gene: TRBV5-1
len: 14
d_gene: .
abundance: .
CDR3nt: TGCGCCAGCAGCTTCGGGGGCCCTCCAGATACGCAGTATTTT
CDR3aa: CASSFGGPPDTQYF

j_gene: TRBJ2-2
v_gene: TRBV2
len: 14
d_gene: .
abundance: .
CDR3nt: TGTGCCAGCAGTGAAGAACGGACCTTCGGGGAGCTGTTTTTT
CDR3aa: CASSEERTFGELFF

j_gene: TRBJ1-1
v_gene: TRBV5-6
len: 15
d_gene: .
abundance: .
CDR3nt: TGTGCCAGCAGCTTAGTTTCCGGGGCGTACACTGAAGCTTTCTTT
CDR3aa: CASSLVSGAYTEAFF

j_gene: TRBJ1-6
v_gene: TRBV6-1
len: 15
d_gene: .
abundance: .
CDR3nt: TGTGCCAGCACCCGATGGGGGACTGGGAATTCACCCCTCCACTTT
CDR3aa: CASTRWGTGNSPLHF

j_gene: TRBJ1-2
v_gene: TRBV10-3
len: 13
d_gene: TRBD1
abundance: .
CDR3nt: TGTGCCGTCTCCGGGACAGGGGCCTATGGCTACACCTTC
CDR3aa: CAVSGTGAYGYTF

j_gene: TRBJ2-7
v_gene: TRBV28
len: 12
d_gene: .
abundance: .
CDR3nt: TGTGCCAGCAGTGCGCCGGGCTACGAGCAGTACTTC
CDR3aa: CASSAPGYEQYF

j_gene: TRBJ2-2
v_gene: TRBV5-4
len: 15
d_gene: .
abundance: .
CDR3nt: TGTGCCAGCAGTTCCGTGGGCAGAGTGGACGGGGAGCTGTTTTTT
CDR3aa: CASSSVGRVDGELFF

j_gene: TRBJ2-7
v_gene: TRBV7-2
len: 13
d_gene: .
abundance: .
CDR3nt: TGTGCCAGCAATGCGGGGAGCATCTACGAGCAGTACTTC
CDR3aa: CASNAGSIYEQYF

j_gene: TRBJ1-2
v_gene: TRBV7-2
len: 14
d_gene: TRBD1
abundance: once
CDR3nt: TGTGCCAGCAGCTTAGCTTTACAGGGGGCTGGCTACACCTTC
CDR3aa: CASSLALQGAGYTF